The sequence of this T cell receptor beta chain was determined in a study of CD8 T cells in Susac syndrome. As for the study in general: When their blood was taken, the Susac syndrome patients had either not yet had any therapy, were taking corticosteroids, or were taking intravenous immunoglobulin alone.

V shed 1 base and J shed 6 bases, with 10 bases lying between them. This CDR3 is built from 13 residues. Germline values: CDR1 SGHDN, CDR2 FVKESK. An input of 0.5 to 1 ug of RNA was subjected to reverse transcription using random hexamers. Each CDR3 protein is one row after TCRdb ran MiXCR on the immunoSEQ multiplex PCR reads. This table holds around 110,000 distinct CDR3 sequences, approximately 94% found once. The sequenced sample consisted of CD8+ T cells from PBMCs. This chain joins TRBV14 and TRBJ2-7, with D maybe TRBD2 (5 bases). The receptor was isolated from a human donor with Susac syndrome. The CDR3 DNA reads TGTGCCAGCAGCCAAGGGGGAGCCGGCGAGCAGTACTTC. The encoded protein is CASSQGGAGEQYF.